This entry features one T cell receptor beta chain sequence. Its target is not known. This CDR3 is 15 amino acids long. Germline values: CDR1 MGHRA, CDR2 YSYEKL. V shed 3 bases and J 6 bases; nucleotides not matched to a gene: 4. In the sorted-subset replicate PCRs, approximately 200 ng DNA, tens of thousands of T cell genomes, was used. Produced via immunoSEQ multiplex PCR; TCRdb's table is partial and in-frame only. Of about 2 million clones listed, approximately 95% are singletons. This sample was included in a study of shared clonotypes between healthy human individuals. The naive CD8 population came from CD45RO-negative cells selected for CCR7, without terminally differentiated effector memory CD45RA+ cells. Donors, healthy HIV-negative adults, lacked recent acute infections or vaccinations. Study observations and caveats: Blood alone was sampled, and tissue repertoires likely differ.

This chain connects TRBV4-1 to TRBJ2-1; the match to TRBD1 covers 11 bases. This TCR was recovered from a man aged 18 to 30 in good health. What was sequenced was naive CD8+ T cells sorted from blood. The CDR3 DNA follows: TGCGCCAGCAGCCAGACGGGACAGGGGGTCAATGAGCAGTTCTTC. Translation: CASSQTGQGVNEQFF.